Shown below are 21 T cell receptor beta chains from a single sample sequenced in a study of response to subunit inactivated influenza vaccine. MiXCR was run by TCRdb on the RT-PCR reads, yielding one entry per CDR3 protein. Altogether roughly 500,000 distinct CDR3 sequences are present, around 21% being singletons, with the ten largest covering around 2.8%. This same sample was also part of a study on T cells expressing NK-cell markers. That report notes: The cDNA for TCR beta came from 5'RACE template switching with UMIs.

Sequenced here: CD4+ T cells sorted from PBMCs, sampled approximately 12 days after vaccination. The receptors were sampled from a man aged 50-59 years who received an inactivated influenza vaccine.

V gene TRBV5-1 combines with J gene TRBJ2-6; TRBD2 matches at 7 bases. V lost 4 bases and J lost 0; bases outside the gene matches: 7. The CDR3 runs 17 residues. Germline CDR1 SGHRS, CDR2 YFSETQ. The DNA of the CDR3 is TGCGCCAGCAGCCCCGACGGCGGGGGCTCTGGGGCCAACGTCCTGACTTTC. This sequence encodes CASSPDGGGSGANVLTF.

This chain uses TRBV18 with TRBJ2-1, with D perhaps matching TRBD1 (6 bases). The CDR3 extends over 14 amino acids. Looked up from germline, CDR1 is KGHSH and CDR2 is LQKENI. Between the trimmed V and J ends, which lost 5 bases and 9 bases, there was a span of 17 bases. In DNA form, the CDR3 reads TGTGCCAGCTCATCAACATCAGGGGTCACTGAGCAGTTCTTC. The encoded protein is CASSSTSGVTEQFF.

This clonotype was counted at least ten times. The chain combines TRBV11-1 with TRBJ2-1; 7 bases agree with TRBD2. The J segment lost 6 bases and the V segment lost 6 bases, leaving 26 bases of the junction unmatched. Germline V gives CDR1 SGHAT, CDR2 FQDESV (reference sequence). The CDR3 totals 20 residues. The CDR3 DNA follows: TGTGCCAGCAGTTCGACAGAGTCCAGGTCAGAGACTAGCCCTCTCAATGAGCAGTTCTTC. This translates into CASSSTESRSETSPLNEQFF.

This chain links TRBV27 with TRBJ2-7; a possible D gene is TRBD2 (7 bases). With 0 bases removed from V and 3 bases from J, the gap between germline ends came to 15 bases. The CDR3 sequence is 16 residues long. Germline V lookup: CDR1 MNHEY, CDR2 SMNVEV (reference sequence). The CDR3 DNA reads as TGTGCCAGCAGTTTATCAGGAGGGGGAGGGAGCTACGAGCAGTACTTC. Protein sequence: CASSLSGGGGSYEQYF.

This chain joins TRBV6-2 or TRBV6-3 and TRBJ2-5; 8 bases line up with TRBD2. The germline CDR1 and CDR2 sequences are MNHEY and SVGEGT. After removal of 0 bases from V and 0 bases from J, the junction contained 3 bases not matched to a gene. The CDR3 sequence is 16 residues long. The CDR3 coding sequence is TGTGCCAGCAGTTACTCTAGCGGGGTCTACCAAGAGACCCAGTACTTC. Its translation is CASSYSSGVYQETQYF.

This clonotype turned up a few times. V usage is TRBV24-1 and J usage is TRBJ2-1; 9 bases fit TRBD1. This CDR3 region has 17 residues. The ends lost 2 bases at V and 9 bases at J; junction bases unmatched: 13. The V gene's germline CDR1 is KGHDR and CDR2 SFDVKD. The CDR3 spells CATSDWALRDREAEQFF. CDR3 sequence (DNA): TGTGCCACCAGTGATTGGGCCCTCAGGGACAGGGAAGCTGAGCAGTTCTTC.

There are a few counts of this clonotype. This rearrangement joins TRBV4-3 to TRBJ1-2; D call uncertain. The length of the CDR3 is 13 residues. Per the germline V gene, CDR1 is LGHNA and CDR2 is YSLEER. Trimming pared 0 bases from V and 10 bases from J, leaving 12 bases between. CDR3 region: CASSQDTGWYYTF. The DNA for the CDR3 is TGCGCCAGCAGCCAAGATACCGGGTGGTACTACACCTTC.

This clonotype has a count of ten or more. The chain employs TRBV5-1 and TRBJ2-1, with 9 bases that match TRBD1. Trimming took 0 bases from V and 4 from J; bases not matched to a gene: 2. CDR1 and CDR2 (germline): SGHRS, YFSETQ. This CDR3 is 15 amino acids long. DNA for the CDR3: TGCGCCAGCAGCTTGGAGACAGGGGGTTACAATGAGCAGTTCTTC. Protein product: CASSLETGGYNEQFF.

This clonotype was observed a few times. The genes are TRBV9 and TRBJ1-1; 9 bases map to TRBD1. This CDR3 contains 14 residues. After removal of 0 bases from V and 5 bases from J, the junction contained 2 bases not matched to a gene. In germline, CDR1 is SGDLS, CDR2 YYNGEE. CDR3 protein: CASSVEGQGTEAFF. The CDR3 nucleotides read TGTGCCAGCAGCGTAGAGGGACAGGGAACTGAAGCTTTCTTT.

This clonotype was seen a handful of times. This sequence joins TRBV5-1 and TRBJ2-6; D is undetermined. The CDR3 is 15 residues long. The germline V gene encodes CDR1 SGHRS and CDR2 YFSETQ. Trimming shortened V by 1 base and J by 3 bases, and 8 bases separated the two germline ends. This CDR3 is CASSLPDGGANVLTF. CDR3 DNA sequence: TGCGCCAGCAGCTTGCCGGACGGTGGGGCCAACGTCCTGACTTTC.

The CDR3 sequence is CASTGLYEQYF. CDR3 nucleotides: TGTGCCAGCACCGGTCTCTACGAGCAGTACTTC. The chain has TRBV6-2 or TRBV6-3 and TRBJ2-7, with D uncertain. Germline loops: CDR1 MNHEY, CDR2 SVGEGT. Trimming stripped 7 bases from V and 3 bases from J, with 7 bases between. The CDR3 length is 11 residues.

The V and J genes are TRBV6-2 or TRBV6-3 and TRBJ1-6; no reliable D call. In germline, CDR1 is MNHEY, CDR2 SVGEGT. Trimming shortened V by 1 base and J by 9 bases, and 4 bases separated the two germline ends. This CDR3 has 12 residues. CDR3 in DNA: TGTGCCAGCAGTTACTTTTCTTCACCCCTCCACTTT. It encodes CASSYFSSPLHF.

This chain joins TRBV18 and TRBJ1-3; TRBD1 is a possible D gene (5 bases). Trimming cost V 6 bases and J 0 bases, with 18 bases left between them. Germline V gives CDR1 KGHSH, CDR2 LQKENI. This CDR3 has 17 amino acids. The CDR3 loop reads CASSQWGRRVSGNTIYF. CDR3 nucleotides: TGTGCCAGCTCCCAATGGGGACGGCGAGTCTCTGGAAACACCATATATTTT.

This clonotype has just a few counts. The J gene is TRBJ2-3, the V gene TRBV5-1; the D is unclear. The CDR3 is 12 residues long. V lost 2 bases and J 6 bases, leaving 7 bases between the germline ends. The V gene's germline CDR1 is SGHRS and CDR2 YFSETQ. CDR3 sequence reads: CASSFGPDTQYF. CDR3 sequence (DNA): TGCGCCAGCAGCTTTGGCCCCGATACGCAGTATTTT.

This clonotype has a handful of counts. V is TRBV7-9 and J is TRBJ1-1, with 7 bases fitting TRBD1. Trimming took 5 bases from V and 3 from J; bases not matched to a gene: 0. This CDR3 has 12 amino acids. The germline CDR1 and CDR2 sequences are SEHNR and FQNEAQ (reference sequence). DNA of the CDR3: TGTGCCAGCAGCAGGGGGCACACTGAAGCTTTCTTT. Residues: CASSRGHTEAFF.

The chain employs TRBV5-1 and TRBJ2-1, with D unresolved. This CDR3 is built from 16 residues. Germline CDR1 is SGHRS and CDR2 is YFSETQ. V was cut by 4 bases and J by 2 bases, with 16 bases left in between. CDR3: CASSRSGSLTYNEQFF. As DNA, the CDR3 is TGCGCCAGCAGCCGTAGTGGCAGTTTGACCTACAATGAGCAGTTCTTC.

The J gene is TRBJ1-5, the V gene TRBV20-1, with 11 positions matching TRBD1. Germline V gives CDR1 DFQATT, CDR2 SNEGSKA (reference sequence). CDR3 length equals 14 residues. V dropped 6 bases and J dropped 9; count of bases not matched to a gene: 10. The chain's CDR3 is CSAMSGTGGGPQHF. CDR3 in DNA: TGCAGTGCAATGTCCGGGACAGGGGGGGGGCCCCAGCATTTT.

The V and J genes are TRBV27 and TRBJ1-3; the D is unclear. CDR1 and CDR2 from the germline V gene are MNHEY and SMNVEV (reference sequence). The CDR3 loop spans 13 amino acids. Trimming removed 6 bases from V and 2 bases from J, with 8 bases in between. The CDR3 nucleotides are TGTGCCAGCAGGACAATAGCTGGAAACACCATATATTTT. Residues: CASRTIAGNTIYF.

This clonotype was observed many times. This rearrangement joins TRBV12-3 or TRBV12-4 to TRBJ1-1; TRBD1 is a possible D gene (5 bases). Between the trimmed V and J ends, which lost 3 bases and 3 bases, there was a span of 14 bases. CDR3 length equals 15 residues. CDR3 DNA: TGTGCCAGCAGTTTCCCCCCGGGAGGGGACACTGAAGCTTTCTTT. Translating it yields CASSFPPGGDTEAFF.

This sequence joins TRBV29-1 and TRBJ2-1; 9 bases agree with TRBD1. The length of the CDR3 is 14 residues. With 6 bases clipped from V and 0 bases from J, the junction kept 3 bases outside the gene matches. Germline loops: CDR1 SQVTM, CDR2 ANQGSEA. CDR3 amino acids: CSVDRGSSYNEQFF. The CDR3 DNA reads as TGCAGCGTGGACAGGGGAAGCTCCTACAATGAGCAGTTCTTC.

This clonotype turned up a few times. V and J are TRBV5-1 and TRBJ2-2, with D unresolved. CDR3 length equals 15 residues. The V end lost 1 base, the J end lost 2 bases, and 9 bases lay between the germline ends. CDR1 SGHRS and CDR2 YFSETQ come from the germline V gene. The CDR3 DNA follows: TGCGCCAGCAGCTTGAGCTGGGGAAACACCGGGGAGCTGTTTTTT. Encoded protein: CASSLSWGNTGELFF.